This T cell receptor beta chain comes out of a study of shared clonotypes between healthy human individuals. A split of CD4+ cells into CD45RA+ naive and CD45RA-negative memory subsets was performed. Each cell subset's genomic DNA was divided evenly among several immunoSEQ plates. Libraries were prepared by immunoSEQ multiplex PCR; TCRdb keeps only in-frame clonotypes and omits some of them. Among 2 million to 2.5 million clones listed, around 95% were seen once. From germline, CDR1 is SEHNR and CDR2 FQNEAQ (reference sequence). V was clipped by 0 bases and J by 5 bases, with 13 bases between them. The CDR3 is 15 amino acids.

V usage is TRBV7-9 and J usage is TRBJ1-1; D uncertain. The sequenced sample was naive CD4+ T cells sorted from blood. Subset noted: CD45RA+ positively selected. The receptor was derived from a man aged 18 to 30 in good health. This CDR3 reads CASSLAGQRGTEAFF. DNA for the CDR3: TGTGCCAGCAGCTTAGCCGGGCAGAGAGGGACTGAAGCTTTCTTT.